What follows are 8 T cell receptor beta chains derived from one specimen sequenced in a study of blood T cell repertoires in COVID-19. Data came from immunoSEQ multiplex PCR; TCRdb stores just in-frame clones and leaves some out. The sample contains around 100,000 clones, more than 70% of which appear only once. The sample consisted of peripheral blood. Receptor source: a woman aged 80 or over in a cohort sampled during active COVID-19.

The genes are TRBV18 and TRBJ2-2, with 8 bases that match TRBD1. Trimming at V came to 2 bases and at J to 4 bases, leaving 3 bases not matched to a gene. Germline values: CDR1 KGHSH, CDR2 LQKENI. The length of the CDR3 is 15 residues. For the CDR3, the DNA is TGTGCCAGCTCACCAGAACAGGGGGGCACCGGGGAGCTGTTTTTT. This codes for CASSPEQGGTGELFF.

V usage is TRBV19 and J usage is TRBJ2-4, with 7 bases matching TRBD1. The germline V gene encodes CDR1 LNHDA and CDR2 SQIVND (reference sequence). The V gene end was trimmed by 4 bases and the J gene end by 2 bases; junction bases not matched to a gene: 2. This CDR3 has 14 amino acids. The CDR3 region has the DNA TGTGCCAGTAGTACACAGGGGACCAAAAACATTCAGTACTTC. This translates into CASSTQGTKNIQYF.

The chain recombines TRBV10-3 with TRBJ1-4; D not certain. Germline assignment: CDR1 ENHRY and CDR2 SYGVKD. The CDR3 is 16 amino acids. Trimming cost V 4 bases and J 0 bases, with 12 bases left between them. DNA of the CDR3: TGTGCCATCAGTGTAGGCAGAGGGTCAACTAATGAAAAACTGTTTTTT. It codes for CAISVGRGSTNEKLFF.

The CDR3 sequence: CASSYTRQGGSPLHF. CDR3 sequence (DNA): TGTGCCAGCAGTTACACACGACAGGGAGGTTCACCCCTCCACTTT. This sequence joins TRBV6-2 or TRBV6-3 and TRBJ1-6; the match to TRBD1 covers 7 bases. Trimming cost V 2 bases and J 9 bases; bases outside gene matches: 7. CDR3 length: 15 amino acids. The germline V gene has CDR1 MNHEY and CDR2 SVGEGT.

The CDR3 loop reads CASSRGTGGWFDEQFF. Here the CDR3 DNA reads TGTGCCAGCAGTCGTGGGACAGGGGGTTGGTTCGATGAGCAGTTCTTC. The chain employs TRBV6-6 and TRBJ2-1; 11 positions agree with TRBD1. The CDR3 runs 16 residues. Unmatched junction bases numbered 11, after V lost 5 bases and J lost 8 bases. Per the germline V gene, CDR1 is MNHNY and CDR2 is SVGAGI (reference sequence).

The chain carries TRBV27 and TRBJ1-1; D is uncertain. Germline assignment: CDR1 MNHEY and CDR2 SMNVEV (reference sequence). The CDR3 totals 15 residues. Trimming removed 4 bases at V and 5 bases at J, with 17 bases between. CDR3 sequence reads: CASSSPWSRDTEAFF. Written as DNA, the CDR3 is TGTGCCAGCAGTTCGCCTTGGTCCCGAGATACTGAAGCTTTCTTT.

This clone has only a few counts. The rearrangement links TRBV7-6 to TRBJ1-5, with D possibly matching TRBD1 (6 bases). Germline assignment: CDR1 SGHVS and CDR2 FNYEAQ. The CDR3 has 14 amino acids. Trimming took 5 bases from V and 1 from J, leaving 9 bases between them. CDR3: CASSPQGSNQPQHF. The CDR3 DNA reads as TGTGCCAGCAGCCCACAGGGAAGCAATCAGCCCCAGCATTTT.

This clone was picked up one time. The V and J genes are TRBV6-2 or TRBV6-3 and TRBJ1-5; D call uncertain. V was pared by 3 bases and J by 7 bases, with 10 bases between. Germline CDR1 MNHEY, CDR2 SVGEGT. The CDR3 loop spans 13 amino acids. CDR3 protein: CASSYGRGQPQHF. CDR3 nucleotide sequence: TGTGCCAGCAGTTATGGGCGGGGACAGCCCCAGCATTTT.